The 25 T cell receptor beta chains given below trace back to one sample, sequenced in a study of blood T cell repertoires in COVID-19. Data came from immunoSEQ multiplex PCR; TCRdb stores just in-frame clones and leaves some out. The sample carries 220,000 or so clones, 86% recorded once. The sequencing input was peripheral blood. Receptor source: a woman in her fifties or sixties with COVID-19, enrolled during active disease.

The rearrangement links TRBV28 to TRBJ1-5; D remains unclear. This CDR3 spans 14 amino acids. CDR1 is MDHEN, CDR2 SYDVKM, per germline. V was shortened by 3 bases and J by 3 bases, with 9 bases between the two germline ends. The CDR3 region is CASSFWRYNQPQHF. CDR3 nucleotides: TGTGCCAGCAGTTTTTGGCGGTACAATCAGCCCCAGCATTTT.

The chain employs TRBV24-1 and TRBJ2-5, with D tentatively TRBD2 (7 bases). In germline, CDR1 is KGHDR, CDR2 SFDVKD. The CDR3 runs to 14 residues. V dropped 4 bases and J dropped 4 bases, with 12 bases sitting between them. CDR3: CATSEWGGRETQYF. The CDR3 DNA is TGTGCCACCAGTGAATGGGGGGGCAGAGAGACCCAGTACTTC.

V and J are TRBV6-5 and TRBJ1-5; D might be TRBD1 (6 bases). Trimming pared 8 bases from V and 3 bases from J, leaving 14 bases between. Germline-derived CDR1 and CDR2 are MNHEY and SVGAGI. This CDR3 is 14 amino acids long. CDR3 sequence: CASVPGQTNQPQHF. As DNA, the CDR3 is TGTGCCAGCGTACCAGGACAGACCAATCAGCCCCAGCATTTT.

V gene TRBV20-1 combines with J gene TRBJ1-1; 8 bases are shared with TRBD1. Germline V gives CDR1 DFQATT, CDR2 SNEGSKA (reference sequence). This CDR3 contains 11 residues. J gave up 6 bases and V 5 bases, and 2 bases lay outside the gene matches. CDR3 bases: TGCAGTGCTCCGACAGGGGCTGAAGCTTTCTTT. This gives the protein CSAPTGAEAFF.

This chain connects TRBV6-6 to TRBJ1-5; D perhaps matches TRBD1 (6 bases). The CDR3 contains 19 residues. V shed 5 bases and J shed 6 bases, with 29 bases lying between them. Germline loops: CDR1 MNHNY, CDR2 SVGAGI (reference sequence). DNA of the CDR3: TGTGCCAGCAGTCCCCGTCGGGGGGCGGGGCTGGGCAGGGGTCAGCCCCAGCATTTT. Its protein is CASSPRRGAGLGRGQPQHF.

The CDR3 is CASSSGQGTGFYEQYF. CDR3 sequence (DNA): TGTGCCAGCAGCTCCGGACAGGGAACGGGCTTCTACGAGCAGTACTTC. V gene TRBV7-6 combines with J gene TRBJ2-7; 8 bases are a match to TRBD1. CDR1 is SGHVS and CDR2 is FNYEAQ in the germline V gene. V lost 4 bases and J lost 3; bases outside the gene matches: 11. This CDR3 spans 16 amino acids.

The chain couples TRBV5-1 to TRBJ2-3; 8 positions agree with TRBD1. V was clipped by 0 bases and J by 5 bases; unmatched bases: 8. Germline CDR1 SGHRS, CDR2 YFSETQ. This CDR3 contains 16 residues. The CDR3 DNA is TGCGCCAGCAGCTTGGCCCAAACAGGGGGACGAGATACGCAGTATTTT. Residues: CASSLAQTGGRDTQYF.

This clone was picked up many times. The chain is built from TRBV5-1 and TRBJ1-1; 7 nucleotides agree with TRBD1. The trim removed 4 bases at V and 4 bases at J, leaving 13 bases unmatched. The CDR3 is made up of 16 amino acids. From germline, CDR1 is SGHRS and CDR2 YFSETQ. In DNA, the CDR3 is TGCGCCAGCAGCCATAAGACAGGGAGTGGGGCCACTGAAGCTTTCTTT. Its translation: CASSHKTGSGATEAFF.

This CDR3 reads CASSLGRATVNTEAFF. The CDR3 coding sequence is TGCGCCAGCAGCTTGGGGAGGGCTACTGTGAACACTGAAGCTTTCTTT. The chain links TRBV5-1 to TRBJ1-1; D ambiguous. Germline values: CDR1 SGHRS, CDR2 YFSETQ. This CDR3 is built from 16 residues. With 0 bases removed from V and 0 bases from J, the gap between germline ends came to 12 bases.

CDR3 residues: CASSLDASASYNSPLHF. CDR3 sequence (DNA): TGCGCCAGCAGCTTGGATGCGTCCGCCTCCTATAATTCACCCCTCCACTTT. This chain joins TRBV5-1 and TRBJ1-6; D unresolved. The CDR3 runs 17 residues. Trimming removed 0 bases from V and 0 bases from J, with 10 bases in between. The germline gives CDR1 SGHRS, CDR2 YFSETQ.

This chain joins TRBV5-4 and TRBJ2-5; D is unclear. Germline V CDR1 and CDR2: SGHNT, YYREEE (reference sequence). The CDR3 is made up of 13 amino acids. Trimming left V 4 bases short and J 1 base short, with 8 bases between. The CDR3 loop reads CASSLRVQETQYF. For the CDR3, the DNA is TGTGCCAGCAGCCTACGGGTCCAAGAGACCCAGTACTTC.

This sequence joins TRBV15 and TRBJ2-7; D perhaps matches TRBD2 (6 bases). The germline gives CDR1 LNHNV, CDR2 YYDKDF (reference sequence). There are 14 residues in the CDR3. Trimming took 0 bases from V and 5 from J, leaving 11 bases between them. CDR3 in amino acids: CATSREGGEDEQYF. DNA for the CDR3: TGTGCCACCAGCAGAGAAGGAGGGGAGGACGAGCAGTACTTC.

The chain couples TRBV27 to TRBJ2-2, with 7 bases that match TRBD2. Germline V gene data show CDR1 as MNHEY and CDR2 as SMNVEV (reference sequence). With V trimmed by 3 bases and J by 3 bases, 7 bases remained unmatched. The CDR3 has 16 amino acids. The CDR3 DNA reads TGTGCCAGCAGTTTCCGGACGGGGGGTTACACCGGGGAGCTGTTTTTT. Protein sequence: CASSFRTGGYTGELFF.

J is TRBJ1-1 and V is TRBV28, with 8 positions matching TRBD1. From germline, CDR1 is MDHEN and CDR2 SYDVKM. This CDR3 has 14 amino acids. The junction had 5 bases not matched to a gene; V was cut back by 4 bases and J by 4 bases. The CDR3 sequence is CASSYRGGSTEAFF. CDR3 nucleotide sequence: TGTGCCAGCAGTTACAGGGGGGGAAGCACTGAAGCTTTCTTT.

The V call is TRBV6-5, the J call TRBJ2-5; 9 nucleotides match TRBD2. The trim removed 0 bases at V and 4 bases at J, leaving 6 bases unmatched. CDR3 length equals 16 residues. The V gene's germline CDR1 is MNHEY and CDR2 SVGAGI. The CDR3 DNA reads TGTGCCAGCAGTTACTCGGTCCTAGCGGGGATAGAGACCCAGTACTTC. Its translation is CASSYSVLAGIETQYF.

The chain uses TRBV6-2 or TRBV6-3 and TRBJ1-2, with 9 bases fitting TRBD1. V trimming: 6 bases; J trimming: 4 bases; junction bases outside the gene matches: 3. The CDR3 extends over 13 amino acids. CDR1 and CDR2 (germline): MNHEY, SVGEGT. The CDR3 is CASSLTGGYGYTF. The DNA of the CDR3 is TGTGCCAGCAGCCTGACAGGGGGCTATGGCTACACCTTC.

This clone appeared a few times. CDR3 in amino acids: CASSSGERGGGTDTQYF. CDR3 bases: TGTGCCAGCAGCTCCGGAGAGCGGGGGGGCGGCACAGATACGCAGTATTTT. The chain uses TRBV11-3 and TRBJ2-3, with 10 bases lining up with TRBD2. V gave up 4 bases and J gave up 1 base; unmatched junction bases: 8. The CDR3 is 17 amino acids. The germline V gene encodes CDR1 SGHNT and CDR2 YENEEA.

In its sample, this clone was seen once. This chain connects TRBV28 to TRBJ1-5; D possibly corresponds to TRBD1 (6 bases). The CDR3 is made up of 17 amino acids. Germline lookup yields CDR1 MDHEN and CDR2 SYDVKM. Trimming pared 1 base from V and 0 bases from J, leaving 13 bases between. The CDR3 DNA follows: TGTGCCAGCAGTTTATATTATACAGGGAATAGCAATCAGCCCCAGCATTTT. Encoded protein: CASSLYYTGNSNQPQHF.

This chain uses TRBV28 with TRBJ1-2, with D possibly matching TRBD1 (6 bases). There are 13 residues in the CDR3. V was trimmed by 6 bases and J by 5 bases, leaving 13 bases between them. CDR1 and CDR2 (germline): MDHEN, SYDVKM. CDR3 nucleotides: TGTGCCAGCAGCGAAGGACAGTGGTATGGCTACACCTTC. The encoded protein is CASSEGQWYGYTF.

The gene calls are TRBV24-1 and TRBJ1-2; D gene ambiguous. V was clipped by 4 bases and J by 0 bases, with 11 bases between them. Per the germline V gene, CDR1 is KGHDR and CDR2 is SFDVKD. CDR3 size: 15 residues. In DNA form, the CDR3 reads TGTGCCACCAGTGACCCAGCTCTAGCTAACTATGGCTACACCTTC. Translated, it gives CATSDPALANYGYTF.

The chain has TRBV27 and TRBJ2-3; D gene unclear. Germline V CDR1 and CDR2: MNHEY, SMNVEV (reference sequence). The V end lost 6 bases, the J end lost 2 bases, and 6 bases lay between the germline ends. There are 12 residues in the CDR3. DNA for the CDR3: TGTGCCAGCAGACAATACACAGATACGCAGTATTTT. Translation gives CASRQYTDTQYF.

The rearrangement links TRBV5-5 to TRBJ1-1; no clear D. The CDR3 runs to 13 residues. The V gene's germline CDR1 is SGHKS and CDR2 YYEKEE (reference sequence). Trimming stripped 0 bases from V and 4 bases from J, with 7 bases between. In DNA form, the CDR3 reads TGTGCCAGCAGCTTGGGGAGAGGCACTGAAGCTTTCTTT. Translated: CASSLGRGTEAFF. Based on the CDR3 plus reference TRBV5-5 and TRBJ1-1, the full variable domain is DAGVTQSPTHLIKTRGQQVTLRCSPISGHKSVSWYQQVLGQGPQFIFQYYEKEERGRGNFPDRFSARQFPNYSSELNVNALLLGDSALYLCASSLGRGTEAFFGQGTRLTVV.

The chain joins TRBV11-3 to TRBJ1-6; D ambiguous. Germline-derived CDR1 and CDR2 are SGHNT and YENEEA. This CDR3 spans 12 amino acids. CDR3: CSHGAYNSPLHF. The CDR3 bases are TGTAGTCATGGAGCCTATAATTCACCCCTCCACTTT.

V usage is TRBV5-6 and J usage is TRBJ1-2, with a possible D match to TRBD1 (5 bases). CDR3 size: 11 residues. Germline assignment: CDR1 SGHDT and CDR2 YYEEEE. Trimming stripped 7 bases from V and 4 bases from J, with 8 bases between. CDR3 nucleotide sequence: TGTGCCAGCTCGACAGCCTATGGCTACACCTTC. Protein: CASSTAYGYTF.

The V gene is TRBV19, the J gene TRBJ1-1, with 8 bases aligning to TRBD1. CDR1 is LNHDA and CDR2 is SQIVND in the germline V gene (reference sequence). V shed 5 bases and J 6 bases; nucleotides not matched to a gene: 8. There are 14 residues in the CDR3. CDR3 in amino acids: CASSPRQGMAEAFF. For the CDR3, the DNA is TGTGCCAGTAGTCCGCGACAGGGGATGGCTGAAGCTTTCTTT. Drawing the rest from reference TRBV19 and TRBJ1-1, the complete variable domain is DGGITQSPKYLFRKEGQNVTLSCEQNLNHDAMYWYRQDPGQGLRLIYYSQIVNDFQKGDIAEGYSVSREKKESFPLTVTSAQKNPTAFYLCASSPRQGMAEAFFGQGTRLTVV.